At least ten counts were recorded for the clone carrying this TCR beta chain. The antigen remains unidentified. TCRdb reprocessed the reads with MiXCR, giving one entry per CDR3 protein. Here the sample spans 150,000 to 190,000 distinct CDR3 sequences, about a quarter being singletons. This record comes from a study of T cell repertoires in cytomegalovirus infection. Study-wide context: Public TCR beta signature analysis indicated the presence of both CMV infection and matching HLA type.

Germline lookup yields CDR1 MDHEN and CDR2 SYDVKM. The CDR3 runs to 16 residues. Trimming cost V 4 bases and J 2 bases, with 14 bases left between them. Broader study findings: Clonotype analysis showed dominance of the ex vivo response by HLA-C-restricted CMV-specific TCR beta clonotypes.

Sequences were obtained from PBMCs. The chain carries TRBV28 and TRBJ2-2, with a tentative D call TRBD1 (6 bases). This clonotype originated in a human donor in good health (CMV status not recorded). Some clones in this sample may be carry-over from other donors' samples. Here the CDR3 reads CASSYYPGHNTGELFF. The DNA for the CDR3 is TGTGCCAGCAGTTATTATCCGGGACATAACACCGGGGAGCTGTTTTTT.